The present T cell receptor beta chain was sequenced within a study of cytomegalovirus exposure and HLA in healthy donors. Findings and limits, study-wide: Most sequenced TCRs were rare (though some public TCRs occurred in many donors). The study designated around 150 TCR beta chains cytomegalovirus-associated. According to a subsequent analysis, TCR clusters identified in the first cohort showed a tendency to co-occur across the roughly 120 validation repertoires.

Worth noting for this clone: What it binds is unknown.

The CDR3 is 16 residues long. The germline V gene encodes CDR1 MNHEY and CDR2 SMNVEV (reference sequence). V was shortened by 7 bases and J by 4 bases, with 19 bases between the two germline ends. Only in-frame clones appear in the TCRdb table, and some are missing; sequencing was by immunoSEQ multiplex PCR. This table has about 150,000 clones, about 86% appearing once. The donors were in the approximately 120-subject validation cohort; that cohort was separate from the 666-subject first cohort. The gene calls are TRBV27 and TRBJ2-2, with a weak D call TRBD2 (6 bases). The sequenced material came from PBMCs. The source is a human donor in good health. The CDR3 DNA follows: TGTGCCAGCACTTTCCCCATGGCGGGAATCACCGGGGAGCTGTTTTTT. Its protein is CASTFPMAGITGELFF.